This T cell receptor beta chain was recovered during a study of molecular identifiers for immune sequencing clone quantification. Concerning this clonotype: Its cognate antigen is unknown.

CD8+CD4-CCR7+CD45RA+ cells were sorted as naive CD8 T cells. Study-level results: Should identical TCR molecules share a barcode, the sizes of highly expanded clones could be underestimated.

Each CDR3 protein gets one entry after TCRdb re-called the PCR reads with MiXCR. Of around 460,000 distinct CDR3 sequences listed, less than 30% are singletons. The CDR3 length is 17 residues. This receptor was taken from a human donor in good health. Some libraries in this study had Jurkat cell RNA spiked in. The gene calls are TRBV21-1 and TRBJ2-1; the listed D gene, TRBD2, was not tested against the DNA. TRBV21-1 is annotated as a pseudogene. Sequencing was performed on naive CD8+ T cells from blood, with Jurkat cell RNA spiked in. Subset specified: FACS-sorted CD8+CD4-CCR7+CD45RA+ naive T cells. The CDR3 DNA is TGTGCCAGCAGCATACGGACTAGCGGGAGGGCCTTGAATGAGCAGTTCTTC. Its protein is CASSIRTSGRALNEQFF.